Presented here are 20 T cell receptor beta chains from one specimen sequenced in a study of T-cell memory formation after mild COVID-19 (dated by TCRdb to about 2021). The library was generated by 5' RACE. The reads were generated on an Illumina NovaSeq 6000. TCRdb reran the public reads through fastp at Q25 and MiXCR, keeping productive beta chains. Rows merge per CDR3 protein into single entries with the most common DNA and genes. Counted in this sample were about 180,000 distinct CDR3 sequences; less than 20% of them appeared once. The top ten clonotypes cover under 4.5% of the sample. The sequenced material came from PBMCs or a T cell subset sorted from them (not recorded which). These receptor sequences come from a man aged 18-30 years who had mild COVID-19 (a few samples of this study predate the infection). The sample titles of this study are shuffled in the database, so cell type and time point are left out; the donor was told from shared clones.

The V and J genes are TRBV24-1 and TRBJ2-1; 9 nucleotides match TRBD1. The V segment lost 0 bases and the J segment 8 bases; nucleotides outside the gene matches: 4. Germline V gene lookup returns CDR1 KGHDR and CDR2 SFDVKD. This CDR3 spans 15 amino acids. In DNA form, the CDR3 reads TGTGCCACCAGTGATTTGAACAGGGGGCAGGATGAGCAGTTCTTC. Residues: CATSDLNRGQDEQFF.

The J gene is TRBJ1-5, the V gene TRBV19; perhaps TRBD1 as D (5 bases). V lost 3 bases and J 7 bases, leaving 10 bases between the germline ends. The germline V gene has CDR1 LNHDA and CDR2 SQIVND (reference sequence). This CDR3 comprises 13 residues. This chain's CDR3 is CASSIVGDQPQHF. The DNA for the CDR3 is TGTGCCAGTAGTATTGTGGGGGACCAGCCCCAGCATTTT.

V gene TRBV10-3 combines with J gene TRBJ1-5; TRBD1 matches at 8 bases. Germline CDR1 is ENHRY and CDR2 is SYGVKD. V lost 3 bases and J lost 6; bases outside the gene matches: 4. The CDR3 covers 14 residues. Written as DNA, the CDR3 is TGTGCCATCAGTGAAGGACAGGGTAGTCAGCCCCAGCATTTT. Its protein is CAISEGQGSQPQHF.

This chain uses TRBV6-2 or TRBV6-3 with TRBJ1-1; D gene ambiguous. CDR1 MNHEY and CDR2 SVGEGT come from the germline V gene. Trimming took off 6 bases at V and 3 bases at J, with 14 bases between the two ends. CDR3 length: 14 residues. The CDR3 bases are TGTGCCAGCAGCTCCCCATACTCTGACACTGAAGCTTTCTTT. Protein sequence: CASSSPYSDTEAFF.

This clonotype has a handful of counts. The V and J genes are TRBV2 and TRBJ2-7, with D uncertain. CDR1 is SNHLY, CDR2 FYNNEI, per germline. The CDR3 has 14 amino acids. V was trimmed by 8 bases and J by 0 bases, leaving 14 bases between them. In DNA, the CDR3 is TGTGCCAGCCGGCCGGAGCTCGGCTCCTACGAGCAGTACGTC. Translated, it gives CASRPELGSYEQYV.

The J gene is TRBJ1-2, the V gene TRBV3-1, with 10 bases aligning to TRBD1. This CDR3 comprises 15 residues. CDR1 and CDR2 from the germline V gene are LGHDT and YNNKEL (reference sequence). J lost 4 bases, V lost 3 bases, and 5 bases had no gene match. This CDR3 is CASSHQGQGVYGYTF. The CDR3, as DNA: TGTGCCAGCAGCCACCAAGGACAGGGGGTCTATGGCTACACCTTC.

This clonotype was detected a few times. V and J are TRBV5-5 and TRBJ1-3; the match to TRBD1 covers 7 bases. In germline, CDR1 is SGHKS, CDR2 YYEKEE (reference sequence). The CDR3 has 15 residues. J lost 0 bases, V lost 4 bases, and 4 bases had no gene match. The CDR3 sequence: CASSRDRSSGNTIYF. The CDR3 bases are TGTGCCAGCAGCCGGGACAGAAGCTCTGGAAACACCATATATTTT.

This clonotype was observed a handful of times. The V call is TRBV3-1, the J call TRBJ1-2; TRBD1 is a possible D gene (5 bases). The CDR3 contains 15 residues. Germline lookup yields CDR1 LGHDT and CDR2 YNNKEL (reference sequence). Trimming removed 0 bases at V and 2 bases at J, with 10 bases between. The CDR3 DNA reads as TGTGCCAGCAGCCAAGATGGGGGGGAAAACTATGGCTACACCTTC. This codes for CASSQDGGENYGYTF.

This clonotype turned up a few times. The chain links TRBV4-2 to TRBJ2-5; 13 bases match TRBD2. Germline CDR1 and CDR2: LGHNA and YNFKEQ. The V gene end was trimmed by 1 base and the J gene end by 0 bases; junction bases not matched to a gene: 2. CDR3 length: 17 amino acids. Here the CDR3 reads CASSQGLAGGYQETQYF. The CDR3 DNA reads TGTGCCAGCAGCCAAGGACTAGCGGGGGGTTACCAAGAGACCCAGTACTTC.

This clonotype was seen many times. This chain links TRBV7-2 with TRBJ2-7; 9 bases agree with TRBD1. The V gene end was trimmed by 4 bases and the J gene end by 4 bases; junction bases not matched to a gene: 8. The germline gives CDR1 SGHTA, CDR2 FQGNSA. The CDR3 extends over 15 amino acids. Here the CDR3 DNA reads TGTGCCAGCAGCTGGTCCGGGACAGGGTCATACGAGCAGTACTTC. Translation gives CASSWSGTGSYEQYF.

This clonotype occurred a few times. This chain uses TRBV2 with TRBJ2-7, with D unclear. This CDR3 is built from 12 residues. Germline V gene lookup returns CDR1 SNHLY and CDR2 FYNNEI. Trimming took off 3 bases at V and 7 bases at J, with 10 bases between the two ends. CDR3 in DNA: TGTGCCAGCAGTGACCCCCTGGGTGAGCAGTACTTC. The encoded protein is CASSDPLGEQYF.

The J gene is TRBJ2-5, the V gene TRBV5-1, with 8 nucleotides matching TRBD2. CDR3 length: 15 amino acids. Germline loops: CDR1 SGHRS, CDR2 YFSETQ. With 2 bases clipped from V and 5 bases from J, the junction kept 8 bases outside the gene matches. The CDR3 here is CASSFSGGPRETQYF. The CDR3 bases are TGCGCCAGCAGCTTTTCGGGGGGGCCTAGGGAGACCCAGTACTTC. Combining the CDR3 with reference TRBV5-1 and TRBJ2-5 gives the whole variable domain KAGVTQTPRYLIKTRGQQVTLSCSPISGHRSVSWYQQTPGQGLQFLFEYFSETQRNKGNFPGRFSGRQFSNSRSEMNVSTLELGDSALYLCASSFSGGPRETQYFGPGTRLLVL.

The chain couples TRBV18 to TRBJ1-6, with 10 bases matching TRBD1. V dropped 2 bases and J dropped 9; count of bases not matched to a gene: 4. The CDR3 is made up of 15 amino acids. Germline CDR1 reads KGHSH; CDR2 reads LQKENI. As DNA, the CDR3 is TGTGCCAGCTCACCAATGACAGGGGGCGGTTCACCCCTCCACTTT. Translated, it gives CASSPMTGGGSPLHF.

The chain joins TRBV3-1 to TRBJ1-6, with D perhaps TRBD1 (5 bases). Germline CDR1 reads LGHDT; CDR2 reads YNNKEL (reference sequence). The CDR3 contains 17 residues. Trimming removed 1 base at V and 7 bases at J, with 17 bases between. The CDR3 protein is CASSQVSFGTSNSPLHF. For the CDR3, the DNA is TGTGCCAGCAGCCAAGTAAGCTTTGGGACGAGCAATTCACCCCTCCACTTT.

A few counts support this clonotype. This chain uses TRBV9 with TRBJ2-5; weak D call: TRBD2 (6 bases). The CDR3 is made up of 14 amino acids. Per germline, CDR1 SGDLS and CDR2 YYNGEE. Trimming took 4 bases from V and 4 from J, leaving 14 bases between them. CDR3 nucleotides: TGTGCCAGCAGCCAACTAGCCTCAACAGAGACCCAGTACTTC. Translation: CASSQLASTETQYF.

The rearrangement uses TRBV5-1 and TRBJ1-4; D gene unclear. CDR1 and CDR2 (germline): SGHRS, YFSETQ. The V and J ends lost 1 base and 8 bases respectively, with 9 bases between them. The CDR3 length is 13 residues. The chain's CDR3 is CASSLLPPEKLFF. CDR3 DNA: TGCGCCAGCAGCTTGCTCCCGCCGGAAAAACTGTTTTTT.

The rearrangement joins TRBV4-1 to TRBJ1-2, with TRBD1 matching 12 bases. J gave up 7 bases and V 4 bases, and 10 bases lay outside the gene matches. The germline V gene encodes CDR1 MGHRA and CDR2 YSYEKL. The CDR3 runs 16 residues. The CDR3 loop is CASSREPGQGAVGYTF. As DNA, the CDR3 is TGCGCCAGCAGCCGAGAACCGGGACAGGGGGCGGTTGGCTACACCTTC.

The table lists this clonotype with many counts. The CDR3 here is CASSLPRASGDTDTQYF. CDR3 DNA: TGTGCCAGCAGCTTACCCCGGGCTAGCGGGGACACAGATACGCAGTATTTT. V gene TRBV7-9 combines with J gene TRBJ2-3; 9 bases agree with TRBD2. This CDR3 spans 17 amino acids. Germline CDR1 and CDR2: SEHNR and FQNEAQ (reference sequence). Trimming at V came to 2 bases and at J to 2 bases, leaving 8 bases not matched to a gene.

This clonotype was counted many times. The chain combines TRBV25-1 with TRBJ1-1; D is ambiguous. There are 13 residues in the CDR3. From germline, CDR1 is MGHDK and CDR2 SYGVNS. V lost 5 bases, J lost 0 bases, and 7 bases lay in between. This CDR3 reads CASSLLMNTEAFF. Written as DNA, the CDR3 is TGTGCCAGCAGTTTATTAATGAACACTGAAGCTTTCTTT.

In nucleotides, the CDR3 is TGTGCCTGGAGCGCCTTGGGTATGTACATTTCCAATGAGCAGTTCTTC. This codes for CAWSALGMYISNEQFF. This chain connects TRBV30 to TRBJ2-1; D remains ambiguous. This CDR3 is built from 16 residues. The V gene lost 3 bases and the J gene lost 6 bases, with 21 bases spanning the gap. Germline lookup yields CDR1 GTSNPN and CDR2 SVGIG (reference sequence).